This entry features one T cell receptor (beta chain) sequence. Antigen: not known. The record originates from a study of cytomegalovirus exposure and HLA in healthy donors. V shed 3 bases, J shed 6 bases, and the junction held 8 bases outside the gene matches. This CDR3 spans 15 amino acids. CDR1 and CDR2 (germline): SGHTA, FQGNSA. The study, taken as a whole, reports: In an earlier analysis, productive rearrangement rates for most beta V segments clustered near 87% or 30%. A later analysis found common viral pathogens apparently linked to several of the most significant clusters.

PCR amplification relied on 60 Vbeta primers (plus 13 Jbeta primers). The protocol was immunoSEQ multiplex PCR, while the TCRdb copy is restricted to in-frame clones and leaves out a portion. The sample yields roughly 180,000 clones, around 80% seen once. Sequencing was performed on PBMCs. The origin of this receptor is a female donor in good health and CMV-seronegative. The chain is built from TRBV7-2 and TRBJ2-7, with 10 bases that match TRBD1. This CDR3 is CASSLGQGLFTEQYF. CDR3 nucleotides: TGTGCCAGCAGCTTGGGACAGGGGCTCTTCACCGAGCAGTACTTC.